Below, 9 T cell receptor beta chains from the same sample are listed, as sequenced in a study of blood T cell repertoires in COVID-19. Using immunoSEQ multiplex PCR, the repertoire was profiled, and TCRdb retains in-frame clones only, with some absent. The sample lists 150,000 to 200,000 clones, about 88% occurring once. The sample taken for sequencing was peripheral blood. Source of these receptors: a woman over 75 with acute or convalescent COVID-19.

The J gene is TRBJ2-2, the V gene TRBV7-9; tentative D call: TRBD2 (6 bases). Germline loops: CDR1 SEHNR, CDR2 FQNEAQ (reference sequence). CDR3 size: 16 residues. V was clipped by 2 bases and J by 2 bases, with 12 bases between them. The CDR3 sequence: CASSLLVGTNTGELFF. The CDR3 DNA sequence: TGTGCCAGCAGCTTATTGGTAGGGACTAACACCGGGGAGCTGTTTTTT.

The V gene is TRBV5-6, the J gene TRBJ2-7, with 7 bases fitting TRBD1. The V gene's germline CDR1 is SGHDT and CDR2 YYEEEE. The J segment lost 6 bases and the V segment lost 0 bases, leaving 6 bases of the junction unmatched. The CDR3 spans 14 residues. The CDR3 region has the DNA TGTGCCAGCAGCTTGGGGACAGGATATGGCGAGCAGTACTTC. Protein product: CASSLGTGYGEQYF.

The gene calls are TRBV7-3 and TRBJ1-6, with 7 positions matching TRBD1. The V segment lost 5 bases and the J segment 7 bases; nucleotides outside the gene matches: 5. CDR1 and CDR2 from the germline V gene are SGHTA and FQGTGA. The CDR3 is 14 residues long. The CDR3 protein is CASSGGTANSPLHF. The CDR3 nucleotides are TGTGCCAGCAGCGGCGGGACAGCGAATTCACCCCTCCACTTT.

This chain uses TRBV6-5 with TRBJ1-5; D remains unclear. This CDR3 contains 15 residues. CDR1 and CDR2 (germline): MNHEY, SVGAGI. Trimming took 5 bases from V and 0 from J, leaving 11 bases between them. The chain's CDR3 is CASSRSGDSNQPQHF. The CDR3 bases are TGTGCCAGCAGTAGGTCCGGGGATAGCAATCAGCCCCAGCATTTT.

The chain combines TRBV6-5 with TRBJ1-1; tentatively, D is TRBD1 (6 bases). The CDR3 spans 15 residues. Trimming removed 0 bases at V and 2 bases at J, with 10 bases between. The V gene's germline CDR1 is MNHEY and CDR2 SVGAGI. The CDR3 DNA reads TGTGCCAGCAGTTACTCGGACAGCTACAACACTGAAGCTTTCTTT. Translating gives CASSYSDSYNTEAFF.

The V and J genes are TRBV6-2 or TRBV6-3 and TRBJ1-1, with D unresolved. The CDR3 covers 13 residues. The germline gives CDR1 MNHEY, CDR2 SVGEGT. Trimming took off 2 bases at V and 2 bases at J, with 6 bases between the two ends. The CDR3 DNA sequence: TGTGCCAGCAGTTACGAGGGCAACACTGAAGCTTTCTTT. It translates to CASSYEGNTEAFF.

The rearrangement links TRBV6-5 to TRBJ1-2, with D possibly matching TRBD1 (6 bases). CDR1 is MNHEY, CDR2 SVGAGI, per germline. With 6 bases removed from V and 8 bases from J, the gap between germline ends came to 10 bases. The CDR3 has 11 amino acids. CDR3 coding DNA: TGTGCCAGCAGCAGGGGTAGCGGCTACACCTTC. Translation: CASSRGSGYTF.

This rearrangement joins TRBV7-9 to TRBJ2-5, with D possibly being TRBD1 (6 bases). The CDR3 is made up of 15 amino acids. Germline V CDR1 and CDR2: SEHNR, FQNEAQ (reference sequence). The V and J ends lost 5 bases and 4 bases respectively, with 17 bases between them. The CDR3 DNA reads TGTGCCAGCAGCCAACAAACAGGGATGGGAGAGACCCAGTACTTC. Translation gives CASSQQTGMGETQYF.

CDR3 loop: CASSARQQFVGLGTDTQYF. The CDR3, as DNA: TGTGCCAGCAGCGCCCGGCAGCAATTTGTGGGACTAGGCACAGATACGCAGTATTTT. The chain employs TRBV9 and TRBJ2-3; 8 nucleotides align to TRBD2. Germline V gene lookup returns CDR1 SGDLS and CDR2 YYNGEE. The CDR3 runs 19 residues. Germline trimming cut 3 bases from V and 1 base from J; bases unmatched to any gene: 16.